A selection of T cell receptor beta chains follows, all from one sample in a study of blood T cells in healthy people across ages. TCRdb recomputed calls from the 5' RACE reads with MiXCR, one row per CDR3 protein. In the table there are 790,000 or so distinct CDR3 sequences, about 45% of which are singletons. The material sequenced was blood. These receptors all come from an elderly man in good health. Both conserved end residues are part of each CDR3. The order of the fields is V gene, J gene, clone size, D gene, CDR3 protein, CDR3 DNA. D genes are given only for firm matches. Some rows mark clone size as missing; the rest say once, few, many or name a class of expanded clone.

TRBV29-1	TRBJ2-7	few	TRBD2	CSVRLAGSYNEQYF	TGCAGCGTTCGGCTAGCGGGATCCTACAATGAGCAGTACTTC
TRBV13	TRBJ2-7	many	TRBD1	CASSLVGQGMDEQYF	TGTGCCAGCAGCTTAGTGGGACAGGGTATGGACGAGCAGTACTTC
TRBV29-1	TRBJ1-4	.	.	CSVDTGSEKLFF	TGCAGCGTTGACACCGGGAGTGAAAAACTGTTTTTT
TRBV3-1	TRBJ2-3	.	.	CASSQDFSDTQYF	TGTGCCAGCAGCCAAGATTTTTCAGATACGCAGTATTTT
TRBV20-1	TRBJ2-3	.	.	CSASLGTTDTQYF	TGCAGTGCTAGTTTAGGGACCACAGATACGCAGTATTTT
TRBV7-3	TRBJ2-5	few	TRBD1	CASSLNAPGGGETQYF	TGTGCCAGCAGCCTTAACGCTCCAGGGGGTGGAGAGACCCAGTACTTC
TRBV20-1	TRBJ1-6	.	TRBD1	CSARVGQGRNSPLHF	TGCAGTGCTAGAGTAGGACAGGGGAGGAATTCACCCCTCCACTTT
TRBV27	TRBJ2-1	.	TRBD1	CASSFQPGTGIYNEQFF	TGTGCCAGCAGTTTCCAACCCGGGACAGGTATCTACAATGAGCAGTTCTTC
TRBV25-1	TRBJ1-1	.	TRBD1	CASSADRGGKFTEAFF	TGTGCCAGCAGTGCCGACAGGGGAGGCAAGTTCACTGAAGCTTTCTTT
TRBV20-1	TRBJ2-7	.	.	CSARDLGGEQYF	TGCAGTGCTAGAGATCTTGGCGGCGAGCAGTACTTC